The 23 T cell receptor beta chains below were found in one sample sequenced in a study of blood T cell repertoires in COVID-19. Here immunoSEQ multiplex PCR was the method, and the copy in TCRdb shows in-frame clones only, minus some. The profile covers 30,000 to 35,000 clones, with roughly 85% appearing a single time and about 14% taken by the ten largest. Sequencing used peripheral blood. The source of these receptors is a human donor with acute or convalescent COVID-19. The donor label of this sample is uncertain.

The chain uses TRBV18 and TRBJ1-5; D might be TRBD1 (5 bases). Trimming pared 4 bases from V and 7 bases from J, leaving 8 bases between. Per germline, CDR1 KGHSH and CDR2 LQKENI. The CDR3 length is 12 residues. CDR3 bases: TGTGCCAGCTCACGACAGAACCAGCCCCAGCATTTT. This translates into CASSRQNQPQHF.

The V gene is TRBV9, the J gene TRBJ1-3; D gene uncertain. Trimming left V 0 bases short and J 0 bases short, with 7 bases between. The CDR3 covers 15 residues. In germline, CDR1 is SGDLS, CDR2 YYNGEE. In DNA, the CDR3 is TGTGCCAGCAGCGTAGGCGGGAACTCTGGAAACACCATATATTTT. This codes for CASSVGGNSGNTIYF.

This clone was detected only once. The chain couples TRBV18 to TRBJ1-4; a weak D match, TRBD1 (6 bases). The CDR3 has 16 amino acids. CDR1 KGHSH and CDR2 LQKENI come from the germline V gene. Between the trimmed V and J ends, which lost 0 bases and 4 bases, there was a span of 12 bases. CDR3 nucleotide sequence: TGTGCCAGCTCACCACCGTCTTTAGGGGGTAATGAAAAACTGTTTTTT. The encoded protein is CASSPPSLGGNEKLFF.

This clone was found a few times. The V call is TRBV30, the J call TRBJ1-1; no definite D call. This CDR3 is 13 amino acids long. Germline loops: CDR1 GTSNPN, CDR2 SVGIG (reference sequence). With 4 bases removed from V and 0 bases from J, the gap between germline ends came to 9 bases. CDR3 nucleotide sequence: TGTGCCTGGACTGGGCCAATGAACACTGAAGCTTTCTTT. As protein: CAWTGPMNTEAFF.

The rearrangement links TRBV6-5 to TRBJ1-3, with D possibly matching TRBD1 (6 bases). V was clipped by 4 bases and J by 0 bases, with 13 bases between them. Germline-derived CDR1 and CDR2 are MNHEY and SVGAGI. The CDR3 consists of 16 residues. The CDR3 spells CASSFGTFRSGNTIYF. The CDR3 region has the DNA TGTGCCAGCAGTTTCGGGACATTCCGCTCTGGAAACACCATATATTTT.

The chain joins TRBV19 to TRBJ2-3; TRBD2 matches at 9 bases. CDR1 is LNHDA, CDR2 SQIVND, per germline (reference sequence). This CDR3 spans 16 amino acids. Unmatched junction bases numbered 8, after V lost 2 bases and J lost 5 bases. The CDR3 coding sequence is TGTGCCAGTAGTATATCTGGCGGGGGGGCCCAAGATACGCAGTATTTT. It yields the protein CASSISGGGAQDTQYF. The variable domain in full, completed from reference TRBV19 and TRBJ2-3, reads DGGITQSPKYLFRKEGQNVTLSCEQNLNHDAMYWYRQDPGQGLRLIYYSQIVNDFQKGDIAEGYSVSREKKESFPLTVTSAQKNPTAFYLCASSISGGGAQDTQYFGPGTRLTVL.

The CDR3 DNA sequence: TGTGCCAGTAGTATAAGCGGGAGCCCCGCAGATACGCAGTATTTT. Amino acid sequence: CASSISGSPADTQYF. The rearrangement links TRBV19 to TRBJ2-3, with TRBD2 matching 8 bases. There are 15 residues in the CDR3. CDR1 and CDR2 from the germline V gene are LNHDA and SQIVND (reference sequence). V was clipped by 2 bases and J by 4 bases; unmatched bases: 5.

This sequence joins TRBV4-3 and TRBJ2-1, with 8 bases aligning to TRBD2. The CDR3 consists of 15 residues. The J segment lost 1 base and the V segment lost 1 base, leaving 0 bases of the junction unmatched. Germline V gives CDR1 LGHNA, CDR2 YSLEER. The CDR3 reads CASSQGGGSYNEQFF. CDR3 nucleotides: TGCGCCAGCAGCCAAGGCGGGGGGTCCTACAATGAGCAGTTCTTC.

The CDR3 DNA reads TGTGCCAGTAGTATTGGGTTGATAGCGGGGGGGCAAGAGACCCAGTACTTC. The encoded protein is CASSIGLIAGGQETQYF. The V call is TRBV19, the J call TRBJ2-5; TRBD2 agrees at 11 bases. The junction had 8 bases not matched to a gene; V was cut back by 3 bases and J by 2 bases. The V gene's germline CDR1 is LNHDA and CDR2 SQIVND (reference sequence). The CDR3 contains 17 residues.

This clone was observed a single time. This chain joins TRBV27 and TRBJ1-2; D perhaps matches TRBD1 (6 bases). V was clipped by 5 bases and J by 6 bases, with 7 bases between them. The CDR3 loop spans 11 amino acids. Germline V gene lookup returns CDR1 MNHEY and CDR2 SMNVEV (reference sequence). The CDR3 bases are TGTGCCAGCAGTCAGGGGAATGGCTACACCTTC. Protein product: CASSQGNGYTF.

The gene calls are TRBV10-2 and TRBJ2-3, with 13 bases identical to TRBD2. Germline CDR1 WSHSY, CDR2 SAAADI. This CDR3 spans 14 amino acids. The junction had 2 bases not matched to a gene; V was cut back by 6 bases and J by 5 bases. CDR3 sequence: CASRGLAGIDTQYF. CDR3 coding DNA: TGCGCCAGCAGGGGACTAGCGGGGATAGATACGCAGTATTTT.

The chain employs TRBV6-1 and TRBJ1-2; 8 bases are shared with TRBD1. Trimming cost V 3 bases and J 1 base; bases outside gene matches: 4. Germline CDR1 and CDR2: MNHNS and SASEGT. This CDR3 is built from 15 residues. This chain's CDR3 is CASSEQGQGNYGYTF. CDR3 in DNA: TGTGCCAGCAGTGAGCAAGGACAGGGTAACTATGGCTACACCTTC.

This rearrangement joins TRBV11-3 to TRBJ2-1; 7 bases line up with TRBD1. This CDR3 contains 14 residues. Per the germline V gene, CDR1 is SGHNT and CDR2 is YENEEA. The V gene end was trimmed by 0 bases and the J gene end by 14 bases; junction bases not matched to a gene: 10. DNA of the CDR3: TGTGCCAGCAGCTTAGAGGGGACAGACCCTAACAAGTTCTTC. Its translation: CASSLEGTDPNKFF.

This rearrangement joins TRBV7-2 to TRBJ1-1, with 7 bases that match TRBD1. The CDR3 is 16 residues long. Germline V lookup: CDR1 SGHTA, CDR2 FQGNSA. Losses at the gene ends were 5 bases for V and 4 bases for J; bases not matched to a gene: 13. The CDR3 DNA is TGTGCCAGCAGCACCGGACAGGTATTGTCGGTCACTGAAGCTTTCTTT. Its protein product is CASSTGQVLSVTEAFF.

J is TRBJ1-1 and V is TRBV2, with D maybe TRBD1 (5 bases). Germline CDR1 is SNHLY and CDR2 is FYNNEI. This CDR3 is 15 amino acids long. V lost 2 bases, J lost 0 bases, and 10 bases lay in between. The CDR3 DNA reads TGTGCCAGCAGTGAACAGGGATTTTTGAACACTGAAGCTTTCTTT. Translated: CASSEQGFLNTEAFF.

The rearrangement joins TRBV5-1 to TRBJ2-1; 13 bases fit TRBD2. The germline CDR1 and CDR2 sequences are SGHRS and YFSETQ. V lost 4 bases and J lost 7; bases outside the gene matches: 5. The CDR3 consists of 15 residues. Written as DNA, the CDR3 is TGCGCCAGCAGCCACGGGACTAGCGGGATGAATGAGCAGTTCTTC. This sequence encodes CASSHGTSGMNEQFF.

The rearrangement links TRBV21-1 to TRBJ2-7; the DNA was not compared with TRBD2, the D call given in the table. TRBV21-1 constitutes a pseudogene. The CDR3 length is 13 residues. CDR3 nucleotides: TGTGCCAGCGGACTAGCGGACCCCTACGAGCAGTACTTC. Translated: CASGLADPYEQYF.

This clone was seen a single time. This chain uses TRBV7-2 with TRBJ2-1, with D maybe TRBD2 (5 bases). The CDR3 contains 16 residues. Per the germline V gene, CDR1 is SGHTA and CDR2 is FQGNSA. V was pared by 4 bases and J by 2 bases, with 15 bases between. The DNA for the CDR3 is TGTGCCAGCAGCTCCCGGACTTCCGTTGCCTACAATGAGCAGTTCTTC. Its protein is CASSSRTSVAYNEQFF.

The CDR3 nucleotides read TGTGCCAGCTCACCCCGACAGGGGACCGAAGCTTTCTTT. This encodes CASSPRQGTEAFF. The chain employs TRBV18 and TRBJ1-1; TRBD1 matches at 8 bases. Germline lookup yields CDR1 KGHSH and CDR2 LQKENI. V dropped 3 bases and J dropped 8; count of bases not matched to a gene: 5. The CDR3 extends over 13 amino acids.

The V call is TRBV6-5, the J call TRBJ1-3; D remains unclear. The V end was cut by 6 bases, the J end by 0 bases, with 12 bases between. CDR1 and CDR2 from the germline V gene are MNHEY and SVGAGI. The length of the CDR3 is 15 residues. This CDR3 is CASRSHVSSGNTIYF. The CDR3, as DNA: TGTGCCAGCAGGTCCCATGTGAGCTCTGGAAACACCATATATTTT.

Only a few counts were recorded for this clone. The chain joins TRBV7-8 to TRBJ2-2, with D maybe TRBD1 (5 bases). This CDR3 spans 14 amino acids. Germline CDR1 SGHVS, CDR2 FQNEAQ. Trimming shortened V by 4 bases and J by 1 base, and 7 bases separated the two germline ends. CDR3 DNA: TGTGCCAGCAGCTGGACACGGAACACCGGGGAGCTGTTTTTT. Translated: CASSWTRNTGELFF.

The V and J genes are TRBV3-1 (or the pseudogene TRBV3-2) and TRBJ2-1; 8 positions agree with TRBD2. CDR3 size: 15 residues. The V and J ends lost 0 bases and 10 bases, in that order; junction bases with no gene match: 8. CDR1 LGHDT and CDR2 YNNKEL come from the germline V gene (reference sequence). CDR3 sequence (DNA): TGTGCCAGCAGCCAAGACGAGGGACTAGGGCGCGAGCAGTTCTTC. Protein sequence: CASSQDEGLGREQFF.

The V call is TRBV28, the J call TRBJ1-5; 10 positions match TRBD1. V was pared by 8 bases and J by 3 bases, with 7 bases of the junction left unmatched. CDR3 length: 15 amino acids. Germline V CDR1 and CDR2: MDHEN, SYDVKM. CDR3 in DNA: TGTGCCAGCGGGACAGGGGTCTTGGACAATCAGCCCCAGCATTTT. This translates into CASGTGVLDNQPQHF.